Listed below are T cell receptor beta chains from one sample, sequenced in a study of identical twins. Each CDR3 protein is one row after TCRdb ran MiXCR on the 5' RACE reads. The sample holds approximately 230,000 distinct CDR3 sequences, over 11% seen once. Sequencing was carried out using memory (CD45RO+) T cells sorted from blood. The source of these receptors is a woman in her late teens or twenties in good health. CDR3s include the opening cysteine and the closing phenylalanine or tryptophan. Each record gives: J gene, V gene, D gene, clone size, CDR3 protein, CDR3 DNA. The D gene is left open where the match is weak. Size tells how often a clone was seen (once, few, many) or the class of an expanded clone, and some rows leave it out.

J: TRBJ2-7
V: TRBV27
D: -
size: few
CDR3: CASSFIYGAPSYEQYF
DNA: TGTGCCAGCAGTTTTATCTACGGGGCTCCCTCCTACGAGCAGTACTTC

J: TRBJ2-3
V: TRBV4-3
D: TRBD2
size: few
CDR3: CASSQGGTSGILLGTDTQYF
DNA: TGCGCCAGCAGCCAAGGCGGGACTAGCGGGATCCTTTTAGGCACAGATACGCAGTATTTT

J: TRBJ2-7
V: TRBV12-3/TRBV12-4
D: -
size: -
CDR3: CASSSQVGHEQYF
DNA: TGTGCCAGCAGCAGTCAAGTGGGCCACGAGCAGTACTTC

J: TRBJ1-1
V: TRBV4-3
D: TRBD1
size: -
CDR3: CASSGQVSMNTEAFF
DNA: TGCGCCAGCAGCGGACAGGTTTCCATGAACACTGAAGCTTTCTTT

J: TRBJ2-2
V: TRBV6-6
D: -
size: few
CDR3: CAGTDSNTGELFF
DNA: TGTGCCGGTACAGATTCGAACACCGGGGAGCTGTTTTTT

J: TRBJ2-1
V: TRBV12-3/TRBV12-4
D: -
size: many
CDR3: CASRPPLGWAPNEQFF
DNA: TGTGCCAGCAGGCCTCCCCTCGGTTGGGCTCCAAATGAGCAGTTCTTC

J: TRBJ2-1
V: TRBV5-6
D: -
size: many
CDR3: CASSFLAESSYNEQFF
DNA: TGTGCCAGCAGCTTCCTTGCAGAGAGCTCCTACAATGAGCAGTTCTTC

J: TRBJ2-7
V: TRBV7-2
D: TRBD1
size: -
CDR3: CASSLASVTGQVFREYF
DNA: TGTGCCAGCAGCTTAGCCTCAGTCACGGGACAGGTCTTCAGGGAGTACTTC

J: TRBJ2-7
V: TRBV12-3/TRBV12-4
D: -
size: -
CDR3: CASSLRGPNYEQYF
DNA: TGTGCCAGCAGTTTAAGGGGACCGAACTACGAGCAGTACTTC

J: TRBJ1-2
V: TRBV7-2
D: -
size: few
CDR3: CASSLVTGSNYGYTF
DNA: TGTGCCAGCAGCTTAGTCACCGGATCCAACTATGGCTACACCTTC

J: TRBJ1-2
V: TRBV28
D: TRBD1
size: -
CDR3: CASRGRDRPNYGYTF
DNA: TGTGCCAGCAGAGGACGGGACAGGCCTAACTATGGCTACACCTTC

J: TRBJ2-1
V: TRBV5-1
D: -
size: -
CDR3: CASSLVATANGGNEQFF
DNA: TGCGCCAGCAGCTTGGTGGCTACGGCCAATGGAGGCAATGAGCAGTTCTTC

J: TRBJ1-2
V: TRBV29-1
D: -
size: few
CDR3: CSVEDLNREALYGYTF
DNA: TGCAGCGTTGAAGATCTAAACAGGGAGGCCCTCTATGGCTACACCTTC

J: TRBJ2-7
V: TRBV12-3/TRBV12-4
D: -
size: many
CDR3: CASSLAGVNEQYF
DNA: TGTGCCAGCAGTTTAGCGGGGGTCAACGAGCAGTACTTC

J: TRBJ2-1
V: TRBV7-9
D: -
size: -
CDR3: CASSLRGSNEQFF
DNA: TGTGCCAGCAGCTTAAGGGGTTCAAATGAGCAGTTCTTC

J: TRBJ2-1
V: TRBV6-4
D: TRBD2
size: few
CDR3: CASSERENEQFF
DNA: TGTGCCAGCAGTGAGCGGGAGAATGAGCAGTTCTTC

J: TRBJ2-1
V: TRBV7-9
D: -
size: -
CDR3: CASSAQLYEQFF
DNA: TGTGCCAGCAGCGCCCAGTTGTATGAGCAGTTCTTC

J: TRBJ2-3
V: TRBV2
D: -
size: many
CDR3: CASSENRDTDTQYF
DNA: TGTGCCAGCAGTGAAAACAGGGACACAGATACGCAGTATTTT

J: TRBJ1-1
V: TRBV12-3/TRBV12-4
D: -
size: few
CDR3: CASSVTDSTEAFF
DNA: TGTGCCAGCAGTGTGACAGACTCCACTGAAGCTTTCTTT

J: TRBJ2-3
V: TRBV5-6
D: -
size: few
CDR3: CASSWRTGGDTQYF
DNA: TGTGCCAGCAGCTGGCGGACTGGGGGGGATACGCAGTATTTT

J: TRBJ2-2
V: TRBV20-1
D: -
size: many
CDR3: CSARRPSNTGELFF
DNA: TGCAGTGCTAGACGGCCCTCGAACACCGGGGAGCTGTTTTTT

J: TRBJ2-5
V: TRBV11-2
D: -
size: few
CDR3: CASLSTGTLTQYF
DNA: TGTGCCAGCCTATCAACCGGGACGTTGACCCAGTACTTC

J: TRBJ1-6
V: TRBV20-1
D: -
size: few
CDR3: CSATRVEGSPLHF
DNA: TGCAGTGCGACCCGGGTCGAAGGATCACCCCTCCACTTT

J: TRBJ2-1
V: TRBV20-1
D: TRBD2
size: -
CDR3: CSGSGGSLTYNEQFF
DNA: TGCAGCGGTTCAGGCGGGAGTCTCACCTACAATGAGCAGTTCTTC

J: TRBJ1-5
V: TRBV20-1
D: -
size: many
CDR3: CSASLAGSNQPQHF
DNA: TGCAGTGCTAGCCTGGCGGGTAGCAATCAGCCCCAGCATTTT

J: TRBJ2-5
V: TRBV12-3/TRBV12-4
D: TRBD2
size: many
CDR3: CASSLRLAEETQYF
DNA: TGTGCCAGCAGCCTTAGACTAGCGGAAGAGACCCAGTACTTC

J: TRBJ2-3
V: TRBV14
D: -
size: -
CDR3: CASSQARAITDTQYF
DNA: TGTGCCAGCAGCCAAGCGAGGGCGATCACAGATACGCAGTATTTT

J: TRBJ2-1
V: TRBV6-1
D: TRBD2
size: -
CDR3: CASRFSGGALSRDEQFF
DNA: TGTGCCAGCAGATTTAGCGGGGGAGCCCTCTCGAGAGATGAGCAGTTCTTC

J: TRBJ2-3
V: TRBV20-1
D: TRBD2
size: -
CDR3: CSARGSGRAPDTQYF
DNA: TGCAGTGCTAGAGGGAGTGGGAGGGCCCCAGATACGCAGTATTTT

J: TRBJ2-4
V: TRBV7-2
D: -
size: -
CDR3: CASTPPAKNIQYF
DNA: TGTGCCAGCACCCCCCCCGCCAAAAACATTCAGTACTTC

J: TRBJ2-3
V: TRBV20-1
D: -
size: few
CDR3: CSASRSPIGTDTQYF
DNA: TGCAGTGCTAGTCGCAGCCCCATCGGCACAGATACGCAGTATTTT

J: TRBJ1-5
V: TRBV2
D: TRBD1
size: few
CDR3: CASSDTGGNQPQHF
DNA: TGTGCCAGCAGTGACACAGGGGGTAATCAGCCCCAGCATTTT

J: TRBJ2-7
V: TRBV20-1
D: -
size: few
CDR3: CSASKGGSYEQYF
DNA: TGCAGTGCTAGTAAAGGGGGGTCCTACGAGCAGTACTTC

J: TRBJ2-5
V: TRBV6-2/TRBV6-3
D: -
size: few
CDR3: CASSYSAKSQETQYF
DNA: TGTGCCAGCAGTTACTCGGCAAAGAGTCAAGAGACCCAGTACTTC

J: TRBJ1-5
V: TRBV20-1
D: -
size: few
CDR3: CSARQEGTLYQPQHF
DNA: TGCAGTGCTAGACAAGAAGGAACCCTCTATCAGCCCCAGCATTTT

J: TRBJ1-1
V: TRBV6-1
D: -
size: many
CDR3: CASKRGWGMNTEAFF
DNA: TGTGCCAGCAAAAGGGGATGGGGCATGAACACTGAAGCTTTCTTT

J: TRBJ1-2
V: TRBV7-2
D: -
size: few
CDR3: CASHEGGHRLYIYGYTF
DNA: TGTGCCAGCCACGAGGGGGGACACAGGCTTTACATCTATGGCTACACCTTC

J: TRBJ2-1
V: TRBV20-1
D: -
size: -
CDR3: CSAREGTVNEQFF
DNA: TGCAGTGCTAGAGAAGGGACCGTCAATGAGCAGTTCTTC

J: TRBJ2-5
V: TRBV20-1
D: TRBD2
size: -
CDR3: CSARKGLAVQETQYF
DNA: TGCAGTGCTAGAAAGGGACTAGCGGTCCAAGAGACCCAGTACTTC

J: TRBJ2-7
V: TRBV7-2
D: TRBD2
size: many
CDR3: CASSLVGRGGGQYF
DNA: TGTGCCAGCAGCTTAGTGGGGCGGGGCGGGGGGCAGTACTTC

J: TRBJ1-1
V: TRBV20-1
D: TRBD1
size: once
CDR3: CSAPDRGNTEAFF
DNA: TGCAGTGCTCCGGACAGGGGAAACACTGAAGCTTTCTTT

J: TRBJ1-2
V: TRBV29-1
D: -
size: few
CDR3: CSVWTVSRYGYTF
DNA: TGCAGCGTATGGACAGTCTCACGGTATGGCTACACCTTC

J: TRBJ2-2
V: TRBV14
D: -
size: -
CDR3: CASSHYRATGELFF
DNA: TGTGCCAGCAGCCATTACAGGGCCACCGGGGAGCTGTTTTTT

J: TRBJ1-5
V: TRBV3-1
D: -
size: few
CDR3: CASSPWGDNQPQHF
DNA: TGTGCCAGCAGCCCGTGGGGGGACAATCAGCCCCAGCATTTT

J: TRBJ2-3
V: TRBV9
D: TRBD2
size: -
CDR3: CASGREGGTDTQYF
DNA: TGTGCCAGCGGGCGGGAGGGCGGCACAGATACGCAGTATTTT

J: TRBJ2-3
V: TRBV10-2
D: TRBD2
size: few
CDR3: CASSISGREDTQYF
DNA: TGCGCCAGCAGCATTAGCGGGAGGGAAGATACGCAGTATTTT

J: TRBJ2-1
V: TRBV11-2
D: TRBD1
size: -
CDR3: CASSESAGGEQFF
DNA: TGTGCCAGCAGCGAATCAGCAGGGGGTGAGCAGTTCTTC

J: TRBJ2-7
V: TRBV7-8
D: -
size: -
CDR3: CASSSRGGNSYEQYF
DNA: TGTGCCAGCAGCTCTAGAGGGGGAAACTCCTACGAGCAGTACTTC

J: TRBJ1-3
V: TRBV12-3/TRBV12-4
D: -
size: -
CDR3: CASTKISGNTIYF
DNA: TGTGCCAGCACCAAAATCTCTGGAAACACCATATATTTT

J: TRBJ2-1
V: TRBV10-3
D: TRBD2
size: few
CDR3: CAISGGPRGGSYNEQFF
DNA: TGTGCCATCAGTGGCGGGCCGCGGGGGGGCTCCTACAATGAGCAGTTCTTC

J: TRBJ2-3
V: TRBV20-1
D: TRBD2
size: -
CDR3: CSARPGLAGHRGDTQYF
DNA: TGCAGTGCCCGGCCGGGACTAGCGGGGCATAGAGGAGATACGCAGTATTTT

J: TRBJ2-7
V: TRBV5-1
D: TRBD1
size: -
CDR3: CASSTGTGFAEQYF
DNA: TGCGCCAGCAGCACCGGGACAGGGTTCGCCGAGCAGTACTTC

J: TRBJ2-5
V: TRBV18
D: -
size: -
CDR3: CASSPGRLQETQYF
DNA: TGTGCCAGCTCACCCGGACGCCTCCAAGAGACCCAGTACTTC

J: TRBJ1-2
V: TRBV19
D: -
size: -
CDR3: CASSDRIYGYTF
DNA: TGTGCCAGTTCCGACCGGATCTATGGCTACACCTTC

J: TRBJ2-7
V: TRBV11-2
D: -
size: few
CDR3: CASSAIDLPYEQYF
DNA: TGTGCCAGCAGCGCTATAGACTTACCCTACGAGCAGTACTTC

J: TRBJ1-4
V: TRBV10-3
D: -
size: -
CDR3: CAIRRDHGEKLFF
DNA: TGTGCCATCAGGAGGGACCATGGGGAAAAACTGTTTTTT

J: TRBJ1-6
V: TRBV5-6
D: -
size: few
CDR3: CASSLMASPNSPLHF
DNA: TGTGCCAGCAGCTTGATGGCCAGCCCCAATTCACCCCTCCACTTT